These T cell receptor beta chains were read from a single sample in a study of CD8 T cells in ankylosing spondylitis. TCRdb used MiXCR to reprocess the 5' RACE reads, holding one entry per CDR3 protein. The table records more than 300,000 distinct CDR3 sequences, approximately 8.2% of them present only once. The sample was blood, either unsorted or a sorted T cell fraction (not recorded which). Receptors originate from a male donor with ankylosing spondylitis. The CDR3 runs from the conserved cysteine through the conserved F or W. A D gene is named only where the DNA matches it firmly. Part of the rows lack a size; the others show once, few, many or a class for expanded clones.

DNA	CDR3	V	J	D	size	length
TGTGCTAGTGGTTTGGTTCCTACTTGGCGGGACAACAATGAGCAGTTCTTC	CASGLVPTWRDNNEQFF	TRBV12-5	TRBJ2-1	-	many	17
TGCGCCAGCGGTCTGACAGCCGGAAATACGGCCGAGCAGTACTTC	CASGLTAGNTAEQYF	TRBV5-1	TRBJ2-7	-	many	15
TGTGCCAGCAGCCAGGGGTTGTACGAGCAGTACTTC	CASSQGLYEQYF	TRBV12-3/TRBV12-4	TRBJ2-7	-	-	12
TGTGCCAGCAGCCAAGATTTTGCGGGCCCTAATGAGCAGTTCTTC	CASSQDFAGPNEQFF	TRBV3-1	TRBJ2-1	-	few	15
TGCAGTGCTCTGTATAGCAATCAGCCCCAGCATTTT	CSALYSNQPQHF	TRBV20-1	TRBJ1-5	-	many	12
TGCGCCAGCAGGGAGCAGTACGAGCAGTACTTC	CASREQYEQYF	TRBV5-1	TRBJ2-7	-	-	11
TGTGCCAGCAGTTCCGGACGACGCGACAATCAGCCCCAGCATTTT	CASSSGRRDNQPQHF	TRBV6-2/TRBV6-3	TRBJ1-5	-	many	15
TGTGCCACCACCTCTGGACTAGCGTTCGACAATGAGCAGTTCTTC	CATTSGLAFDNEQFF	TRBV15	TRBJ2-1	TRBD2	many	15
TGTGCCAGCAGCCCTAGCCTTGGAGCCAATGAAAAACTGTTTTTT	CASSPSLGANEKLFF	TRBV2	TRBJ1-4	-	-	15
TGCAGTGCTAGAGATCCAGGGTGGGCTAGCGGGACCTTCACAGATACGCAGTATTTT	CSARDPGWASGTFTDTQYF	TRBV20-1	TRBJ2-3	TRBD2	many	19
TGTGCCAGCAGCCACGGAGGGATCCGATACGAGCAGTACTTC	CASSHGGIRYEQYF	TRBV14	TRBJ2-7	-	-	14
TGCAGCGTAAGTTCGAACACTGAAGCTTTCTTT	CSVSSNTEAFF	TRBV29-1	TRBJ1-1	-	few	11
TGTGCCAGCAGTTACCCAGACAGGGGAGCGAACACCGGGGAGCTGTTTTTT	CASSYPDRGANTGELFF	TRBV6-5	TRBJ2-2	TRBD1	-	17
TGCGCCAGCAGCCAAGATACGGCAACTTGGGCGGCCGGAGTAAAACTGTTTTTT	CASSQDTATWAAGVKLFF	TRBV4-1	TRBJ1-4	-	few	18
TGCAGCGTTAGTCAGCAGGGGTCAGGTCAGCCCCAGCATTTT	CSVSQQGSGQPQHF	TRBV29-1	TRBJ1-5	-	many	14
TGCGCCAGCAGCCAGTGGGTCACCTACGAGCAGTACTTC	CASSQWVTYEQYF	TRBV4-1	TRBJ2-7	-	few	13
TGCGCCAGCAGCACCACGACAGCCACCTACGAGCAGTACTTC	CASSTTTATYEQYF	TRBV5-1	TRBJ2-7	-	few	14
TGTGCCAGCTCCCCTGTTAGGGGCAATCAGCCCCAGCATTTT	CASSPVRGNQPQHF	TRBV18	TRBJ1-5	-	-	14
TGTGCCAGCAGCCAAGATTACGCGATCGATGAGCAGTTCTTC	CASSQDYAIDEQFF	TRBV3-1	TRBJ2-1	-	-	14
TGCAGCGTTGAGGTTACGGAGAATCAGCCCCAGCATTTT	CSVEVTENQPQHF	TRBV29-1	TRBJ1-5	-	few	13
TGCGCCAGCAGCCCGACACTGACTTCAGATACGCAGTATTTT	CASSPTLTSDTQYF	TRBV5-1	TRBJ2-3	-	many	14
TGTGCCAGCAGCTTAACCTTCAGGGCGGGTGAGCAGTTCTTC	CASSLTFRAGEQFF	TRBV11-1	TRBJ2-1	-	-	14
TGCGCCAGCAGCTTGGGGCAGGGGGGAAGCAATCAGCCCCAGCATTTT	CASSLGQGGSNQPQHF	TRBV5-1	TRBJ1-5	TRBD1	few	16
TGTGCCAGCAGTTTATCCTGGGGTAGACACGAGCAGTACTTC	CASSLSWGRHEQYF	TRBV27	TRBJ2-7	-	few	14
TGTGCCAGCAGCCATGGATGGCTCCGAGGACAGGCCTCGAGGGATGGCTACACCTTC	CASSHGWLRGQASRDGYTF	TRBV3-1	TRBJ1-2	TRBD1	few	19
TGTGCCAGCAGCCCCAGCCAGAGCTCCTACGAGCAGTACTTC	CASSPSQSSYEQYF	TRBV7-3	TRBJ2-7	-	-	14
TGTGCCAGCAGTTATTCCGGGACAGGGATTGTGGCGGGGTACAATGAGCAGTTCTTC	CASSYSGTGIVAGYNEQFF	TRBV6-2/TRBV6-3	TRBJ2-1	TRBD1	few	19
TGCAGTGCTAGGGGGGCAGGGCCCCACGAGCAGTACTTC	CSARGAGPHEQYF	TRBV20-1	TRBJ2-7	-	-	13
TGTGCCAGCTCAGACGCTCACGCGGAGCAGTACTTC	CASSDAHAEQYF	TRBV18	TRBJ2-7	-	-	12
TGCAGTGCTAGCCGGGGGGCGGAAGAGCAGTACTTC	CSASRGAEEQYF	TRBV20-1	TRBJ2-7	-	few	12
TGTGCCAGCAGCCAAGTCCGCGAGCGCACGAACACCGGGGAGCTGTTTTTT	CASSQVRERTNTGELFF	TRBV4-2	TRBJ2-2	-	many	17
TGTGCCAGCAGCCAAGGGACGGCCACTTTGGAGACCCAGTACTTC	CASSQGTATLETQYF	TRBV25-1	TRBJ2-5	-	-	15
TGTGCCAGCAGCCAAGCGGGCTCCGGAGGACAGGTCGACACCGGGGAGCTGTTTTTT	CASSQAGSGGQVDTGELFF	TRBV3-1	TRBJ2-2	TRBD1	many	19
TGTGCCAGCAGCTCCCCGGACAGGGCCGACATCGAGCAGTACTTC	CASSSPDRADIEQYF	TRBV11-1	TRBJ2-7	TRBD1	few	15
TGTGCCAGCAGCCCGGGACTAGCACACACCGGGGAGCTGTTTTTT	CASSPGLAHTGELFF	TRBV6-1	TRBJ2-2	TRBD2	-	15
TGTGCCATCAGTGAAGAAGGGGTGGGTGGCTACAATGAGCAGTTCTTC	CAISEEGVGGYNEQFF	TRBV10-3	TRBJ2-1	-	many	16
TGTGCCAGCAGCTCTACCATGAACACTGAAGCTTTCTTT	CASSSTMNTEAFF	TRBV27	TRBJ1-1	-	few	13
TGTGCCAGCACCCTCCGGGGAGGGGGTAACACCGGGGAGCTGTTTTTT	CASTLRGGGNTGELFF	TRBV28	TRBJ2-2	-	many	16
TGCGCCAGCAGCCTAAACTCTCGGGGGACCCACTCTGGAAACACCATATATTTT	CASSLNSRGTHSGNTIYF	TRBV4-1	TRBJ1-3	-	-	18
TGTGCCAGCAGTGTACGGCAGGGCGGTAGCGAGCAGTACTTC	CASSVRQGGSEQYF	TRBV2	TRBJ2-7	-	few	14
TGTGCCAGCAGCTTAAGGCTATACACCGACGAGCAGTACTTC	CASSLRLYTDEQYF	TRBV7-8	TRBJ2-7	-	-	14
TGCGCCAGCCAGAGTGGCAACCTGAACACCGGGGAGCTGTTTTTT	CASQSGNLNTGELFF	TRBV5-1	TRBJ2-2	-	many	15
TGCAGTGCCCGACCTGGGGATGGTGGAAACACCATATATTTT	CSARPGDGGNTIYF	TRBV20-1	TRBJ1-3	-	-	14
TGTGCCTGGAGTGTACGGGGGATCTCCTACGAGCAGTACTTC	CAWSVRGISYEQYF	TRBV30	TRBJ2-7	-	few	14
TGTGCCAGCAGCGTAGGCGGGAGGGGCTCCTACGAGCAGTACTTC	CASSVGGRGSYEQYF	TRBV9	TRBJ2-7	TRBD2	few	15
TGTGCCAGCAGTTACTCCTCCAACTACGAGCAGTACTTC	CASSYSSNYEQYF	TRBV6-5	TRBJ2-7	-	-	13
TGTGCCAGCACTCTTCGGGGGCAGGGGAGCGGTGGCTACACCTTC	CASTLRGQGSGGYTF	TRBV27	TRBJ1-2	-	-	15
TGTGCCACCAGCAGAGGAGGAGGGGACAATGAGCAGTTCTTC	CATSRGGGDNEQFF	TRBV15	TRBJ2-1	-	-	14